This T cell receptor beta chain was documented in a study of cytomegalovirus exposure and HLA in healthy donors. Overall study results and limits: Roughly uniform sequencing depth across donors was assumed, possibly incorrectly.

Concerning this clone itself: The target antigen is unknown.

Researchers ran the PCR with 60 Vbeta and 13 Jbeta primers. Data came from immunoSEQ multiplex PCR; TCRdb stores just in-frame clones and leaves some out. This table has 100,000 to 120,000 clones, about 79% appearing once. V was pared by 3 bases and J by 0 bases, with 9 bases between. Germline V gene sequence: CDR1 MNHNS, CDR2 SASEGT. This CDR3 contains 14 residues. The sample was PBMCs. The clonotype comes from a woman under 30 in good health and CMV-seronegative. The V gene is TRBV6-1, the J gene TRBJ2-7, with D tentatively TRBD1 (6 bases). CDR3 DNA sequence: TGTGCCAGCAGTGAGACAGGTCTCTCCTACGAGCAGTACTTC. As protein: CASSETGLSYEQYF.